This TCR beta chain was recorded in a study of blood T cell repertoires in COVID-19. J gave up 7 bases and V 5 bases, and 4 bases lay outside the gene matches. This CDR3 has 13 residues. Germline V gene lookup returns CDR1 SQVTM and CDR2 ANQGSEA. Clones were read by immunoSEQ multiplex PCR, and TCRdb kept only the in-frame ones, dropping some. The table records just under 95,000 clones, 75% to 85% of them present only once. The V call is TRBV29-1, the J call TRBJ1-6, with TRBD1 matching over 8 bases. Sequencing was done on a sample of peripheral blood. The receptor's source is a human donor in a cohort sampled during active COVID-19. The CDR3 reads CSVTQGANSPLHF. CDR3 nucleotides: TGCAGCGTTACCCAGGGGGCAAATTCACCCCTCCACTTT.